A single sample gave rise to the 10 T cell receptor beta chains below, sequenced in a study of blood T cells in healthy people across ages. The authors ran a second PCR of 7 to 11 cycles using a sample-barcoded 5' primer and a J-beta primer mix. A single record per CDR3 protein comes from TCRdb applying MiXCR to the 5' RACE reads. The sample contains 1.5 million to 2 million distinct CDR3 sequences, 28% of which appear only once. Input material: blood. The receptors here all came from a young woman in good health.

Only a few counts were recorded for this clonotype. The CDR3 coding sequence is TGTGCCAGCAGCTTTCGGGACGGAGGGTGGGATACGCAGTATTTT. This gives the protein CASSFRDGGWDTQYF. The chain links TRBV7-8 to TRBJ2-3, with TRBD2 as a possible D gene (6 bases). The CDR3 contains 15 residues. The germline CDR1 and CDR2 sequences are SGHVS and FQNEAQ. The germline V and J ends were trimmed by 3 bases and 6 bases, with 16 bases remaining between them.

Only a few counts were recorded for this clonotype. The V and J genes are TRBV20-1 and TRBJ2-7, with 12 bases matching TRBD1. The CDR3 spans 14 residues. Trimming at V came to 6 bases and at J to 6 bases, leaving 9 bases not matched to a gene. In germline, CDR1 is DFQATT, CDR2 SNEGSKA (reference sequence). CDR3 in amino acids: CSATNRDRGLEQYF. CDR3 DNA sequence: TGCAGTGCAACAAACCGGGACAGGGGGCTCGAGCAGTACTTC.

The chain uses TRBV30 and TRBJ2-4, with D possibly TRBD2 on 6 matching bases. Matching the DNA end better, TRBJ2-7 makes the J call doubtful. Germline V gene lookup returns CDR1 GTSNPN and CDR2 SVGIG (reference sequence). The CDR3 has 16 amino acids. The DNA for the CDR3 is TGTGCCTGGAGTAGGAGTAGCGGAGGTAGCCTCTACGAGCAGTACTTC. The encoded protein is CAWSRSSGGSLYEQYF.

The sample holds a few counts of this clonotype. This chain connects TRBV6-5 to TRBJ1-2; D unresolved. Trimming shortened V by 0 bases and J by 3 bases, and 11 bases separated the two germline ends. This CDR3 has 15 amino acids. Germline CDR1 is MNHEY and CDR2 is SVGAGI. The chain's CDR3 is CASSYSPGGHYGYTF. The DNA for the CDR3 is TGTGCCAGCAGTTACTCGCCAGGAGGACACTATGGCTACACCTTC.

This clonotype was seen ten or more times. This chain connects TRBV29-1 to TRBJ1-2; 7 nucleotides match TRBD1. This CDR3 contains 14 residues. The germline gives CDR1 SQVTM, CDR2 ANQGSEA. J was trimmed by 2 bases and V by 7 bases; bases with no gene match: 10. The CDR3 loop reads CSGATGSGNYGYTF. Written as DNA, the CDR3 is TGCAGCGGGGCGACAGGGAGCGGGAACTATGGCTACACCTTC.

To note about this clonotype: This may be a read error: a much more frequent sequence differs by one nucleotide. The gene calls are TRBV29-1 and TRBJ2-3, with 9 positions matching TRBD2. Per germline, CDR1 SQVTM and CDR2 ANQGSEA. The CDR3 length is 15 residues. V lost 7 bases and J lost 8; bases outside the gene matches: 16. CDR3 residues: CSAGRASGEYRTQYF. The CDR3 bases are TGCAGCGCTGGGAGAGCTAGCGGGGAGTACCGTACGCAGTATTTT.

V gene TRBV29-1 combines with J gene TRBJ2-7; D possibly corresponds to TRBD2 (7 bases). This CDR3 is 13 amino acids long. Germline CDR1 is SQVTM and CDR2 is ANQGSEA. V was shortened by 7 bases and J by 5 bases, with 18 bases between the two germline ends. The chain's CDR3 is CSAWGGATNEQYF. The CDR3 region has the DNA TGCAGCGCCTGGGGGGGGGCCACCAACGAGCAGTACTTC.

The V and J genes are TRBV7-9 and TRBJ2-5; possibly TRBD1 or TRBD2 for D (6 bases each). Per the germline V gene, CDR1 is SEHNR and CDR2 is FQNEAQ (reference sequence). The CDR3 runs 12 residues. Trimming cost V 9 bases and J 4 bases, with 12 bases left between them. CDR3 region: CASEGGGETQYF. The CDR3 nucleotides read TGTGCCAGTGAGGGGGGCGGAGAGACCCAGTACTTC.

The chain joins TRBV2 to TRBJ2-7; 13 nucleotides agree with TRBD2. The CDR3 is made up of 15 amino acids. Germline-derived CDR1 and CDR2 are SNHLY and FYNNEI. After removal of 6 bases from V and 6 bases from J, the junction contained 8 bases not matched to a gene. CDR3 DNA: TGTGCCAGCAGGAGGCCCGGGACTAGCGGGGTCGAGCAGTACTTC. This sequence encodes CASRRPGTSGVEQYF.

Comments on this clonotype: This sequence may be a read error, since a much larger clone differs from it by one base. The chain uses TRBV29-1 and TRBJ2-4, with TRBD1 identical over 8 bases. The end of the DNA is better explained by TRBJ2-7, so the J call may be wrong. This CDR3 spans 13 amino acids. CDR1 is SQVTM, CDR2 ANQGSEA, per germline. The CDR3 sequence: CSAVPGQDSEQYF. The CDR3 bases are TGCAGCGCTGTTCCGGGACAGGACTCCGAGCAGTACTTC.